Below, 29 T cell receptor beta chains from the same sample are listed, as sequenced in a study of CD8+CD57+ T cells in acquired aplastic anemia. Profiles of TCR beta VDJ and CDR3 were generated from a genomic DNA template. TCRdb used MiXCR to reprocess the reads, holding one entry per CDR3 protein. The sample shows roughly 220,000 distinct CDR3 sequences, 65% of them seen only once. Before being chosen for sequencing, patients had shown CD8+CD57+ cell expansion by flow cytometry. The sequenced sample was sorted CD4+, CD8+, or CD8+CD57+ T cells (not recorded which) from PBMCs. The receptors stem from a human donor with aplastic anemia.

This chain connects TRBV7-3 to TRBJ1-2; TRBD1 might be the D (5 bases). Germline lookup yields CDR1 SGHTA and CDR2 FQGTGA. CDR3 length: 15 amino acids. V lost 0 bases and J 4 bases, leaving 12 bases between the germline ends. CDR3 sequence: CASSLTGQGSYGYTF. The CDR3 DNA sequence: TGTGCCAGCAGCTTAACAGGGCAGGGATCCTATGGCTACACCTTC.

This chain uses TRBV10-3 with TRBJ2-2, with D possibly called TRBD1 or TRBD2 (5 bases each). Germline CDR1 ENHRY, CDR2 SYGVKD. V was pared by 7 bases and J by 0 bases, with 15 bases between. The CDR3 length is 16 residues. DNA for the CDR3: TGTGCCATCAAGGGGACCGATACTTCGAACACCGGGGAGCTGTTTTTT. Residues: CAIKGTDTSNTGELFF.

The gene calls are TRBV19 and TRBJ2-2; 9 bases agree with TRBD1. V shed 6 bases, J shed 5 bases, and the junction held 7 bases outside the gene matches. Germline values: CDR1 LNHDA, CDR2 SQIVND (reference sequence). This CDR3 comprises 15 residues. The CDR3 spells CASSRQGQGTGELFF. The CDR3 nucleotides read TGTGCCAGTAGCAGACAGGGACAGGGAACCGGGGAGCTGTTTTTT.

The chain is built from TRBV5-1 and TRBJ2-5; D is unresolved. This CDR3 spans 14 amino acids. Trimming pared 3 bases from V and 5 bases from J, leaving 14 bases between. Germline CDR1 and CDR2: SGHRS and YFSETQ. In DNA, the CDR3 is TGCGCCAGCAGCTGGTCCGGGCCCGGGGAGACCCAGTACTTC. Its translation is CASSWSGPGETQYF.

The CDR3 loop is CASSLAGGFNQPQHF. The CDR3 nucleotides read TGTGCCAGCAGTCTAGCAGGCGGCTTCAATCAGCCCCAGCATTTT. The chain recombines TRBV7-9 with TRBJ1-5; unclear D gene. Germline CDR1 is SEHNR and CDR2 is FQNEAQ (reference sequence). V gave up 6 bases and J gave up 3 bases, with 15 bases separating them. The CDR3 spans 15 residues. Using reference TRBV7-9 and TRBJ1-5 for the parts outside the CDR3, the full variable domain is DTGVSQNPRHKITKRGQNVTFRCDPISEHNRLYWYRQTLGQGPEFLTYFQNEAQLEKSRLLSDRFSAERPKGSFSTLEIQRTEQGDSAMYLCASSLAGGFNQPQHFGDGTRLSIL.

The chain uses TRBV10-2 and TRBJ2-3; 12 bases match TRBD2. Germline values: CDR1 WSHSY, CDR2 SAAADI. Trimming cost V 8 bases and J 5 bases; bases outside gene matches: 2. The CDR3 totals 13 residues. The CDR3 reads CASRLAGEDTQYF. DNA of the CDR3: TGCGCCAGCCGACTAGCGGGAGAAGATACGCAGTATTTT.

V gene TRBV29-1 combines with J gene TRBJ2-7; 7 bases are shared with TRBD1. The germline V gene has CDR1 SQVTM and CDR2 ANQGSEA. The CDR3 contains 14 residues. The V segment lost 4 bases and the J segment 2 bases; nucleotides outside the gene matches: 8. This CDR3 reads CSVVGQEYPYEQYF. The CDR3 coding sequence is TGCAGCGTTGTAGGACAGGAGTACCCCTACGAGCAGTACTTC.

The chain couples TRBV19 to TRBJ1-1, with unresolved D. The V end was cut by 5 bases, the J end by 0 bases, with 16 bases between. The CDR3 covers 16 residues. Looked up from germline, CDR1 is LNHDA and CDR2 is SQIVND (reference sequence). The CDR3 is CASSATVRRMNTEAFF. The DNA for the CDR3 is TGTGCCAGTAGTGCAACAGTGAGGAGGATGAACACTGAAGCTTTCTTT.

The rearrangement uses TRBV27 and TRBJ2-3; D is uncertain. Germline V CDR1 and CDR2: MNHEY, SMNVEV (reference sequence). CDR3 size: 14 residues. V lost 3 bases and J 5 bases, leaving 12 bases between the germline ends. The CDR3 protein is CASSFLQFGDTQYF. In DNA form, the CDR3 reads TGTGCCAGCAGTTTTCTCCAGTTCGGAGATACGCAGTATTTT.

The V call is TRBV19, the J call TRBJ2-1, with 10 bases matching TRBD1. The germline CDR1 and CDR2 sequences are LNHDA and SQIVND (reference sequence). The length of the CDR3 is 16 residues. V was clipped by 2 bases and J by 9 bases; unmatched bases: 10. Here the CDR3 DNA reads TGTGCCAGTAGTATACAAAGCGGGACAGGGGTTCCTGAGCAGTTCTTC. The encoded protein is CASSIQSGTGVPEQFF.

This clonotype showed up just a few times. The chain's CDR3 is CSASQGYHEQYF. The CDR3 DNA reads TGCAGTGCTAGTCAGGGTTACCACGAGCAGTACTTC. This chain uses TRBV20-1 with TRBJ2-7; D is perhaps TRBD1 (5 bases). This CDR3 spans 12 amino acids. Trimming cost V 3 bases and J 5 bases, with 11 bases left between them. Per germline, CDR1 DFQATT and CDR2 SNEGSKA (reference sequence).

The V and J genes are TRBV2 and TRBJ2-5, with D unclear. This CDR3 has 15 residues. Trimming stripped 6 bases from V and 0 bases from J, with 14 bases between. Germline V gene data show CDR1 as SNHLY and CDR2 as FYNNEI. The CDR3 DNA reads as TGTGCCAGCAGGATAAGTACGGGTGACCAAGAGACCCAGTACTTC. As protein: CASRISTGDQETQYF. Variable domain in full (rest from reference TRBV2 and TRBJ2-5): EPEVTQTPSHQVTQMGQEVILRCVPISNHLYFYWYRQILGQKVEFLVSFYNNEISEKSEIFDDQFSVERPDGSNFTLKIRSTKLEDSAMYFCASRISTGDQETQYFGPGTRLLVL.

The chain recombines TRBV9 with TRBJ2-7; D gene ambiguous. The CDR3 has 15 amino acids. Germline CDR1 and CDR2: SGDLS and YYNGEE. The germline V and J ends were trimmed by 4 bases and 3 bases, with 17 bases remaining between them. CDR3 sequence reads: CASSLTARAGYEQYF. CDR3 coding DNA: TGTGCCAGCAGCCTTACCGCCCGGGCTGGCTACGAGCAGTACTTC.

This clonotype was seen more than once but under ten times. The J gene is TRBJ2-1, the V gene TRBV5-1; 11 bases align to TRBD2. The CDR3 runs to 12 residues. Trimming cost V 4 bases and J 13 bases; bases outside gene matches: 4. From germline, CDR1 is SGHRS and CDR2 YFSETQ. DNA of the CDR3: TGCGCCAGCAGCGGTAGCGGGGGGGCACAGTTCTTC. It translates to CASSGSGGAQFF.

This chain joins TRBV7-9 and TRBJ2-7; D unresolved. CDR1 is SEHNR and CDR2 is FQNEAQ in the germline V gene (reference sequence). CDR3 size: 9 residues. V gave up 10 bases and J gave up 3 bases, with 4 bases separating them. CDR3 region: CATDYEQYF. The CDR3 DNA is TGTGCCACCGACTACGAGCAGTACTTC.

The chain carries TRBV25-1 and TRBJ1-2; 9 bases fit TRBD1. With 3 bases clipped from V and 8 bases from J, the junction kept 10 bases outside the gene matches. Germline loops: CDR1 MGHDK, CDR2 SYGVNS. The CDR3 consists of 15 residues. The DNA of the CDR3 is TGTGCCAGCAGTGAGCCCACACAGGGGGCGGGGGGCTACACCTTC. Protein: CASSEPTQGAGGYTF.

The chain carries TRBV20-1 and TRBJ2-1; tentatively, D is TRBD2 (6 bases). This CDR3 has 15 residues. V gave up 1 base and J gave up 8 bases, with 18 bases separating them. Germline assignment: CDR1 DFQATT and CDR2 SNEGSKA (reference sequence). The CDR3 bases are TGCAGTGCTAGAGTGATCGGGGGACGTCTTTATGAGCAGTTCTTC. It is translated as CSARVIGGRLYEQFF.

The chain is built from TRBV2 and TRBJ2-5, with D unresolved. V was trimmed by 1 base and J by 6 bases, leaving 6 bases between them. The V gene's germline CDR1 is SNHLY and CDR2 FYNNEI. The CDR3 totals 12 residues. The CDR3 DNA is TGTGCCAGCAGTGAAGGGGTGAAGACCCAGTACTTC. Protein: CASSEGVKTQYF.

V and J are TRBV20-1 and TRBJ1-5, with a weak D call TRBD1 (5 bases). Per the germline V gene, CDR1 is DFQATT and CDR2 is SNEGSKA (reference sequence). The CDR3 has 15 amino acids. Deletions cut 5 bases from V and 1 base from J, with 15 bases between. DNA of the CDR3: TGCAGTGCTTTTCCGGGGCCTGGGAGCAATCAGCCCCAGCATTTT. Its translation is CSAFPGPGSNQPQHF.

The CDR3 is CSANGDRGLWETQYF. For the CDR3, the DNA is TGCAGTGCTAACGGCGACAGGGGGCTCTGGGAGACCCAGTACTTC. This chain uses TRBV20-1 with TRBJ2-5, with 10 bases aligning to TRBD1. Germline CDR1 reads DFQATT; CDR2 reads SNEGSKA (reference sequence). CDR3 length: 15 amino acids. V shed 4 bases, J shed 5 bases, and the junction held 10 bases outside the gene matches.

As for this clonotype: This could be a read error, since a much larger clone is one nucleotide away. This chain joins TRBV4-2 and TRBJ2-7; the match to TRBD2 covers 7 bases. Germline V gene lookup returns CDR1 LGHNA and CDR2 YNFKEQ. This CDR3 region has 18 residues. The CDR3 DNA is TGTGCCAGCAGCCAAGGGGAAATTAGCGGGTGGCGATACTACGTGCAGTACTTC. Translation gives CASSQGEISGWRYYVQYF.

This clonotype was recorded at least ten times. V and J are TRBV6-1 and TRBJ2-1, with TRBD1 identical over 7 bases. V lost 0 bases, J lost 5 bases, and 7 bases stayed unmatched. Looked up from germline, CDR1 is MNHNS and CDR2 is SASEGT. The CDR3 consists of 16 residues. DNA of the CDR3: TGTGCCAGCAGTGAAGCGTCCGGGGACAGCCACAATGAGCAGTTCTTC. Amino acids: CASSEASGDSHNEQFF.

Regarding this clonotype: The conserved phenylalanine or tryptophan normally closing the CDR3 is absent here, so this likely arose from a read error. The chain carries TRBV11-3 and TRBJ2-1; 11 bases map to TRBD1. CDR1 is SGHNT and CDR2 is YENEEA in the germline V gene. Trimming at V came to 5 bases and at J to 4 bases, leaving 7 bases not matched to a gene. The CDR3 consists of 16 residues. DNA of the CDR3: TGTGCCAGCAGCCCGGGACAGGGGGATGTTTACAATGAGCAGTTCTCC. Translated, it gives CASSPGQGDVYNEQFS.

This clonotype was seen many times. The chain employs TRBV20-1 and TRBJ2-1; D gene uncertain. The V and J ends lost 5 bases and 3 bases respectively, with 8 bases between them. The CDR3 runs to 12 residues. CDR1 is DFQATT, CDR2 SNEGSKA, per germline (reference sequence). The CDR3 DNA reads as TGCAGTGCTTCAAGGGTCTACAATGAGCAGTTCTTC. Translated, it gives CSASRVYNEQFF.

The V and J genes are TRBV24-1 and TRBJ2-7; either TRBD1 or TRBD2 may fit D (5 bases each). The CDR3 length is 17 residues. Germline CDR1 reads KGHDR; CDR2 reads SFDVKD. V was cut by 4 bases and J by 2 bases, with 20 bases left in between. The CDR3 sequence: CATSDLKPRDEAYEQYF. The CDR3, as DNA: TGTGCCACCAGTGACCTAAAGCCCCGGGACGAGGCCTACGAGCAGTACTTC.

The rearrangement links TRBV6-4 to TRBJ1-2; TRBD1 matches at 7 bases. The germline gives CDR1 MRHNA, CDR2 SNTAGT. V trimming: 6 bases; J trimming: 10 bases; junction bases outside the gene matches: 8. This CDR3 contains 12 residues. The CDR3 loop is CASRILQGPYTF. Here the CDR3 DNA reads TGTGCCAGCAGAATACTACAGGGGCCCTACACCTTC.

The DNA for the CDR3 is TGTGCCAGCACTCGGGACAGGCGCACAGATACGCAGTATTTT. It translates to CASTRDRRTDTQYF. The chain links TRBV2 to TRBJ2-3; 8 bases line up with TRBD1. The germline gives CDR1 SNHLY, CDR2 FYNNEI. CDR3 length: 14 amino acids. V dropped 7 bases and J dropped 1; count of bases not matched to a gene: 4.

The V and J genes are TRBV7-9 and TRBJ2-7; TRBD1 is a possible D gene (6 bases). The length of the CDR3 is 13 residues. V lost 4 bases, J lost 3 bases, and 10 bases lay in between. Per germline, CDR1 SEHNR and CDR2 FQNEAQ (reference sequence). CDR3 loop: CASSSQTGYEQYF. Here the CDR3 DNA reads TGTGCCAGCAGCTCTCAGACAGGCTACGAGCAGTACTTC.

The chain combines TRBV2 with TRBJ2-2, with TRBD2 as a possible D gene (5 bases). This CDR3 is built from 15 residues. Per the germline V gene, CDR1 is SNHLY and CDR2 is FYNNEI. V lost 6 bases and J 4 bases, leaving 15 bases between the germline ends. For the CDR3, the DNA is TGTGCCAGCAGCGCGATCGGGGATACCACCGGGGAGCTGTTTTTT. Protein sequence: CASSAIGDTTGELFF.